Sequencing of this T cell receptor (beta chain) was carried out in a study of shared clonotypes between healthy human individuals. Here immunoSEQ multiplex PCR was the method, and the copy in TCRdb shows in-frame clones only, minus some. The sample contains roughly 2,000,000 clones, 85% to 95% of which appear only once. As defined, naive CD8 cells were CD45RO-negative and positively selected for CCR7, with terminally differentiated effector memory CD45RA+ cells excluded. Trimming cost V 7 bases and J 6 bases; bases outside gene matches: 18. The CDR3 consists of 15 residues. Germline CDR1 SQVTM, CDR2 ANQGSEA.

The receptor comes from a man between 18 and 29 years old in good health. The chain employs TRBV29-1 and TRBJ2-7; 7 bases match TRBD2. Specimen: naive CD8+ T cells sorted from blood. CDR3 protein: CSATGMGGGLVEQYF. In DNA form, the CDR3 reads TGCAGCGCTACGGGGATGGGCGGGGGTTTGGTCGAGCAGTACTTC.